This TCR beta chain was captured by sequencing in a study of blood T cells in healthy people across ages. General study points: Any changes in expanded clonotypes were possibly confounded, as donor CMV status remained unknown.

Caucasian, healthy and from Russia, the donors were aged between about 6 and 100. Samples had at least 6.5 million PBMCs isolated from them. A few counts support this clonotype. The target antigen is unknown. From germline, CDR1 is SEHNR and CDR2 FQNEAQ (reference sequence). The CDR3 is made up of 15 amino acids. A second PCR of roughly 7 to 11 cycles used a sample-barcoded 5' primer and a J-beta primer mix. TCRdb reprocessed the 5' RACE reads via MiXCR and lists one record per CDR3 protein. The table includes over 600,000 distinct CDR3 sequences, around 41% detected once. This TCR came from an older man in good health. Sequenced material: blood. The chain joins TRBV7-9 to TRBJ2-5, with 11 bases lining up with TRBD1. The closer fit of TRBJ2-7 to the DNA end suggests the J call may be wrong. This CDR3 reads CASSIGQGAVYEQYF. For the CDR3, the DNA is TGTGCCAGCAGCATAGGACAGGGGGCTGTCTACGAGCAGTACTTC.